This record covers a single TCR beta chain. This specimen comes from a study of blood T cells in healthy people across ages. The CDR3 consists of 17 residues. J was trimmed by 6 bases and V by 0 bases; bases with no gene match: 5. Germline V gene data show CDR1 as ENHRY and CDR2 as SYGVKD. Primed by a sample-barcoded 5' primer and a J-beta primer mix, a second PCR proceeded for 7 to 11 cycles. TCRdb called the 5' RACE reads again in MiXCR, with one record for every CDR3 protein. This sample has approximately 850,000 distinct CDR3 sequences, with 58% found just once. The chain combines TRBV10-3 with TRBJ2-2; 12 bases map to TRBD2. This clonotype was sampled from a young man in good health. The sequenced material came from blood. CDR3: CAISESTSGRNAGELFF. CDR3 bases: TGTGCCATCAGTGAGTCGACTAGCGGGAGAAATGCCGGGGAGCTGTTTTTT.